Below are 20 T cell receptor beta chains sequenced from a single sample in a study of blood T cells in healthy people across ages. Primers used in a second PCR of about 7 to 12 cycles were a sample-barcoded 5' primer and a J-beta primer mix. In TCRdb, the 5' RACE reads were re-called with MiXCR into one record per CDR3 protein. This sample has hundreds of thousands of distinct CDR3 sequences, with 20% to 25% found just once. Sequenced input: blood. These receptors all come from a man aged 65-85 years in good health.

This clonotype was seen once. The J gene is TRBJ2-2, the V gene TRBV6-1; no firm D call. Per the germline V gene, CDR1 is MNHNS and CDR2 is SASEGT. CDR3 length equals 12 residues. V lost 7 bases to trimming and J lost 4 bases, with 7 bases between them. The CDR3 is CASNLGTGELFF. Here the CDR3 DNA reads TGTGCCAGCAATCTTGGCACCGGGGAGCTGTTTTTT.

This clonotype occurred a few times. The junction does not match germline at one end; this may be a read error. V and J are TRBV20-1 and TRBJ2-5; the D gene is possibly TRBD2 (6 bases). This CDR3 has 14 amino acids. Germline CDR1 reads DFQATT; CDR2 reads SNEGSKA (reference sequence). CDR3 in amino acids: CSARRASVQGTQYF. Here the CDR3 DNA reads TGCAGTGCTAGAAGGGCTAGCGTACAAGGGACCCAGTACTTC.

The CDR3 sequence is CAWSETSGRTDTQYF. The CDR3 nucleotides read TGTGCCTGGAGTGAAACTAGCGGGAGGACAGATACGCAGTATTTT. This chain joins TRBV30 and TRBJ2-3; 12 bases are a match to TRBD2. The CDR3 contains 15 residues. V lost 1 base, J lost 3 bases, and 2 bases stayed unmatched. The germline V gene has CDR1 GTSNPN and CDR2 SVGIG (reference sequence).

This clonotype was found a few times. The rearrangement links TRBV4-1 to TRBJ2-2, with TRBD1 as a possible D gene (5 bases). Trimming took 1 base from V and 5 from J, leaving 8 bases between them. Looked up from germline, CDR1 is MGHRA and CDR2 is YSYEKL. The CDR3 contains 14 residues. The DNA for the CDR3 is TGCGCCAGCAGCCAAGTATCAGGGACCGGGGAGCTGTTTTTT. Protein: CASSQVSGTGELFF.

This clonotype was counted between two and nine times. V is TRBV7-2 and J is TRBJ2-1, with 13 bases identical to TRBD2. The CDR3 spans 15 residues. Germline loops: CDR1 SGHTA, CDR2 FQGNSA. After removal of 2 bases from V and 10 bases from J, the junction contained 5 bases not matched to a gene. The CDR3 spells CASSLTPGLAGEQFF. CDR3 nucleotide sequence: TGTGCCAGCAGCTTAACTCCGGGACTAGCGGGAGAGCAGTTCTTC.

Concerning this clonotype: This sequence may be a read error, since a much larger clone differs from it by one base. The chain combines TRBV2 with TRBJ2-4; either TRBD1 or TRBD2 may supply D (5 bases each). This CDR3 is 13 amino acids long. The germline gives CDR1 SNHLY, CDR2 FYNNEI. The DNA of the CDR3 is TGTACCAGCACTCTGGGGACGTCAAACATTCAGTACTTC. Amino acids: CTSTLGTSNIQYF.

CDR3 coding DNA: TGTGCCAACTACGGGACCGGAGCCTACGAGCAGTACTTC. This codes for CANYGTGAYEQYF. The V gene is TRBV12-3 or TRBV12-4, the J gene TRBJ2-7; D tentatively reads TRBD1 or TRBD2 (5 bases each). V dropped 10 bases and J dropped 2 bases, with 15 bases sitting between them. There are 13 residues in the CDR3.

This clonotype showed up many times. This chain links TRBV6-5 with TRBJ1-6, with TRBD1 matching 7 bases. CDR1 is MNHEY and CDR2 is SVGAGI in the germline V gene. The V segment lost 6 bases and the J segment 3 bases; nucleotides outside the gene matches: 2. CDR3 length: 14 residues. CDR3 in amino acids: CASRGTVYNSPLHF. The CDR3 DNA reads TGTGCCAGCAGGGGGACAGTCTATAATTCACCCCTCCACTTT.

The chain joins TRBV28 to TRBJ1-1; no definite D call. Germline values: CDR1 MDHEN, CDR2 SYDVKM. V was trimmed by 1 base and J by 5 bases, leaving 8 bases between them. The CDR3 is 13 residues long. CDR3 sequence reads: CASSLSRVTEAFF. CDR3 DNA: TGTGCCAGCAGTTTATCCCGGGTTACTGAAGCTTTCTTT.

This chain connects TRBV10-1 to TRBJ2-2; unclear D gene. Germline V CDR1 and CDR2: WNHNN, SYGVQD (reference sequence). Trimming left V 2 bases short and J 3 bases short, with 4 bases between. The CDR3 is 13 amino acids. This CDR3 is CASSEIDTGELFF. CDR3 bases: TGCGCCAGCAGTGAGATCGACACCGGGGAGCTGTTTTTT.

Written as DNA, the CDR3 is TGTGCCAGCAAGGGTGGGGGCTTGAACACTGAAGCTTTCTTT. Translation gives CASKGGGLNTEAFF. V gene TRBV6-5 combines with J gene TRBJ1-1; tentative D call: TRBD1 (6 bases). V gave up 7 bases and J gave up 0 bases, with 12 bases separating them. CDR1 is MNHEY and CDR2 is SVGAGI in the germline V gene. The CDR3 sequence is 14 residues long.

This clonotype has just a few counts. V gene TRBV25-1 combines with J gene TRBJ2-3; the D gene is possibly TRBD2 (6 bases). This CDR3 is 15 amino acids long. Germline V gene data show CDR1 as MGHDK and CDR2 as SYGVNS. Trimming removed 8 bases at V and 0 bases at J, with 15 bases between. The CDR3 bases are TGTGCCAGCGGGAGGAGAACGGAGAGCACAGATACGCAGTATTTT. Translating gives CASGRRTESTDTQYF.

The sample holds a few counts of this clonotype. This rearrangement joins TRBV5-6 to TRBJ2-4; D might be TRBD1 (5 bases). Trimming shortened V by 4 bases and J by 7 bases, and 15 bases separated the two germline ends. This CDR3 has 14 residues. CDR1 SGHDT and CDR2 YYEEEE come from the germline V gene. Here the CDR3 reads CASSLQGRRNIQYF. CDR3 nucleotides: TGTGCCAGCAGCCTTCAGGGCCGTCGGAACATTCAGTACTTC.

This rearrangement joins TRBV2 to TRBJ2-5; TRBD1 is a possible D gene (5 bases). CDR1 SNHLY and CDR2 FYNNEI come from the germline V gene. The germline V and J ends were trimmed by 2 bases and 4 bases, with 14 bases remaining between them. CDR3 size: 15 residues. The CDR3 protein is CASSERGRAGETQYF. CDR3 DNA sequence: TGTGCCAGCAGTGAAAGGGGCAGGGCTGGAGAGACCCAGTACTTC.

CDR3 in amino acids: CASSLGQASYGYTF. Here the CDR3 DNA reads TGTGCCAGCAGTTTGGGACAGGCGTCCTATGGCTACACCTTC. The rearrangement joins TRBV6-5 to TRBJ1-2, with 8 bases matching TRBD1. The CDR3 contains 14 residues. Germline-derived CDR1 and CDR2 are MNHEY and SVGAGI. The V and J ends lost 4 bases and 4 bases, in that order; junction bases with no gene match: 5.

The rearrangement links TRBV7-9 to TRBJ2-7; the D is unclear. This CDR3 is built from 14 residues. Germline CDR1 is SEHNR and CDR2 is FQNEAQ (reference sequence). V was clipped by 1 base and J by 3 bases, with 10 bases between them. The CDR3 DNA is TGTGCCAGCAGCTTAGTTGGTATCAACTACGAGCAGTACTTC. Protein: CASSLVGINYEQYF. The variable domain in full, completed from reference TRBV7-9 and TRBJ2-7, reads DTGVSQNPRHKITKRGQNVTFRCDPISEHNRLYWYRQTLGQGPEFLTYFQNEAQLEKSRLLSDRFSAERPKGSFSTLEIQRTEQGDSAMYLCASSLVGINYEQYFGPGTRLTVT.

Only a few counts were recorded for this clonotype. Sequence at one end of the junction differs from germline and may be a read error. The rearrangement joins TRBV2 to TRBJ2-5; TRBD1 aligns across 7 bases. The germline gives CDR1 SNHLY, CDR2 FYNNEI. This CDR3 region has 13 residues. This CDR3 reads CASSPETGTVEFF. The CDR3 DNA reads TGTGCCAGCAGCCCCGAAACCGGGACAGTGGAGTTCTTC. Supplemented by reference TRBV2 and TRBJ2-5, the full variable domain reads EPEVTQTPSHQVTQMGQEVILRCVPISNHLYFYWYRQILGQKVEFLVSFYNNEISEKSEIFDDQFSVERPDGSNFTLKIRSTKLEDSAMYFCASSPETGTVEFFGPGTRLLVL.

This clonotype was seen a handful of times. The chain uses TRBV5-4 and TRBJ2-3; D unclear. The V end was cut by 3 bases, the J end by 3 bases, with 17 bases between. In germline, CDR1 is SGHNT, CDR2 YYREEE (reference sequence). This CDR3 spans 16 amino acids. CDR3: CASSSGPHPRTDTQYF. In DNA, the CDR3 is TGTGCCAGCAGCTCCGGCCCCCACCCCAGGACAGATACGCAGTATTTT.

This chain joins TRBV19 and TRBJ2-2; 10 bases are a match to TRBD2. V trimming: 8 bases; J trimming: 0 bases; junction bases outside the gene matches: 3. Germline V gene lookup returns CDR1 LNHDA and CDR2 SQIVND (reference sequence). This CDR3 has 15 residues. The CDR3 here is CASATSGANTGELFF. The CDR3 nucleotides are TGTGCCAGTGCTACTAGCGGGGCGAACACCGGGGAGCTGTTTTTT. Full variable domain (missing parts from reference TRBV19 and TRBJ2-2): DGGITQSPKYLFRKEGQNVTLSCEQNLNHDAMYWYRQDPGQGLRLIYYSQIVNDFQKGDIAEGYSVSREKKESFPLTVTSAQKNPTAFYLCASATSGANTGELFFGEGSRLTVL.

This clonotype was counted a few times. The J gene is TRBJ2-7, the V gene TRBV6-5; D perhaps matches TRBD1 (6 bases). Trimming pared 6 bases from V and 1 base from J, leaving 19 bases between. The CDR3 is 16 amino acids. CDR1 MNHEY and CDR2 SVGAGI come from the germline V gene. The DNA for the CDR3 is TGTGCCAGCAGATCGATGGCAGGGGCCGCGTCCTACGAGCAGTACTTC. Encoded protein: CASRSMAGAASYEQYF.